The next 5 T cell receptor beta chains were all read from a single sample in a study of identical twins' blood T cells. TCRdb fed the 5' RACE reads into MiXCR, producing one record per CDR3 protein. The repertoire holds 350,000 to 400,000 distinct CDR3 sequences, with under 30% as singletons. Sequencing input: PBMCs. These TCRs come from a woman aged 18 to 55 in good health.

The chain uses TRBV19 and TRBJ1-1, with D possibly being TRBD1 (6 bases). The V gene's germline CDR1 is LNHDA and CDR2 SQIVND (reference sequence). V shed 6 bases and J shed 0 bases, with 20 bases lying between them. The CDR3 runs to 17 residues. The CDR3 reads CASRLPQGRDMNTEAFF. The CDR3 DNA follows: TGTGCCAGTAGACTACCCCAGGGGAGGGACATGAACACTGAAGCTTTCTTT.

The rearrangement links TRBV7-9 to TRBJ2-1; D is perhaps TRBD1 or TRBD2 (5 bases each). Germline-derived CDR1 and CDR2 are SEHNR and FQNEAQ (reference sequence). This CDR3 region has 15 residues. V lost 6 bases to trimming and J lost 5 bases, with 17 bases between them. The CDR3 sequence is CASSQIYRGNNEQFF. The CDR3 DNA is TGTGCCAGCAGTCAAATATATCGGGGCAACAATGAGCAGTTCTTC.

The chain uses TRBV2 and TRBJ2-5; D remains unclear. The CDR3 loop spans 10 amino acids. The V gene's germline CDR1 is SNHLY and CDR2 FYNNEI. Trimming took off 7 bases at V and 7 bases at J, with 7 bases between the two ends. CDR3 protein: CASMFGTQYF. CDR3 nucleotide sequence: TGTGCCAGCATGTTTGGGACCCAGTACTTC.

CDR3 DNA: TGTGCCAGCAGTGAACTATCCGGGGGCAATGAGCAGTTCTTC. The encoded protein is CASSELSGGNEQFF. The chain has TRBV6-1 and TRBJ2-1, with D perhaps matching TRBD2 (6 bases). CDR3 length equals 14 residues. The V end lost 2 bases, the J end lost 6 bases, and 11 bases lay between the germline ends. Germline lookup yields CDR1 MNHNS and CDR2 SASEGT.

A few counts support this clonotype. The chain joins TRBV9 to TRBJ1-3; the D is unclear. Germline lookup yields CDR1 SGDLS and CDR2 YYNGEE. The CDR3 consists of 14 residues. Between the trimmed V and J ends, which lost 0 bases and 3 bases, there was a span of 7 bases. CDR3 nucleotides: TGTGCCAGCAGCGTAGAGGAGATTGGAAACACCATATATTTT. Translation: CASSVEEIGNTIYF.